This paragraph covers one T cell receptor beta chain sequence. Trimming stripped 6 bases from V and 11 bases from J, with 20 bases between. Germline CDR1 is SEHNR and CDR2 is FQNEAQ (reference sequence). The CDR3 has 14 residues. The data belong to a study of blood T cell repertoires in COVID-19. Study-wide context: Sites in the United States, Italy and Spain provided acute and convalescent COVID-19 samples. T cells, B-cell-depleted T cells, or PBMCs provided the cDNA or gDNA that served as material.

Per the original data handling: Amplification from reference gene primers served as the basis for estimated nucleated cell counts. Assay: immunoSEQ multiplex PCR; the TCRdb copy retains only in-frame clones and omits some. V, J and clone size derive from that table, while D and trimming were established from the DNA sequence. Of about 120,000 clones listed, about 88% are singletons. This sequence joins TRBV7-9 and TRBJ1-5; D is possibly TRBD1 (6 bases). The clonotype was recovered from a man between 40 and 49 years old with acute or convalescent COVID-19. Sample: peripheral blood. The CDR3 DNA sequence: TGTGCCAGCAGTCTAACAGGGATAGGGGGAGCCCAGCATTTT. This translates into CASSLTGIGGAQHF. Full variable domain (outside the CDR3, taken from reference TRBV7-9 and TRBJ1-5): DTGVSQNPRHKITKRGQNVTFRCDPISEHNRLYWYRQTLGQGPEFLTYFQNEAQLEKSRLLSDRFSAERPKGSFSTLEIQRTEQGDSAMYLCASSLTGIGGAQHFGDGTRLSIL.